The 23 T cell receptor beta chains reported below all come from one sample, sequenced in a study of blood T cells in healthy people across ages. The authors ran a second PCR of 7 to 11 cycles using a sample-barcoded 5' primer and a J-beta primer mix. One entry per CDR3 protein, called by TCRdb with MiXCR from the 5' RACE reads. The sample gives 750,000 to 950,000 distinct CDR3 sequences, more than 25% of which show up once; less than 3.5% is in the top ten. The same data also went into a second study, on T cells of mothers and their children.

Material: blood. All receptors derive from a boy aged 5 to 17 in good health.

The table lists this clonotype with a few counts. The J gene is TRBJ2-7, the V gene TRBV25-1; D is undetermined. The CDR3 covers 12 residues. The V and J ends lost 6 bases and 1 base respectively, with 7 bases between them. CDR1 and CDR2 from the germline V gene are MGHDK and SYGVNS. CDR3 sequence reads: CASSINSYEQYF. In DNA, the CDR3 is TGTGCCAGCAGCATCAATTCCTACGAGCAGTACTTC.

About this clonotype itself: A much larger clone differs by one base, so this may be a read error. The genes are TRBV12-3 or TRBV12-4 and TRBJ2-1; D remains unclear. The CDR3 is made up of 8 amino acids. The V gene lost 6 bases and the J gene lost 13 bases, with 4 bases spanning the gap. DNA for the CDR3: TGTGCCAGCAGCCCCCAGTTCTTC. Encoded protein: CASSPQFF.

This clonotype was seen only a few times. This chain connects TRBV5-1 to TRBJ2-6, with a tentative D call TRBD1 (5 bases). The V gene lost 4 bases and the J gene lost 1 base, with 15 bases spanning the gap. The CDR3 contains 17 residues. From germline, CDR1 is SGHRS and CDR2 YFSETQ. Here the CDR3 DNA reads TGCGCCAGCAGCCCCAACCCCAGGGTTTCTGGGGCCAACGTCCTGACTTTC. Its translation: CASSPNPRVSGANVLTF.

This clonotype was seen a handful of times. The V gene is TRBV11-2, the J gene TRBJ2-3; the D gene is possibly TRBD1 (6 bases). Trimming took off 0 bases at V and 1 base at J, with 20 bases between the two ends. The CDR3 contains 19 residues. CDR1 and CDR2 (germline): SGHAT, FQNNGV. CDR3 loop: CASSLDWVSLTGRTDTQYF. The DNA for the CDR3 is TGTGCCAGCAGCTTAGATTGGGTATCTTTGACAGGACGCACAGATACGCAGTATTTT. The full variable domain, rest sourced from reference TRBV11-2 and TRBJ2-3, is EAGVAQSPRYKIIEKRQSVAFWCNPISGHATLYWYQQILGQGPKLLIQFQNNGVVDDSQLPKDRFSAERLKGVDSTLKIQPAKLEDSAVYLCASSLDWVSLTGRTDTQYFGPGTRLTVL.

This clonotype was observed a few times. The chain is built from TRBV7-9 and TRBJ1-4, with 9 bases matching TRBD1. The CDR3 has 18 residues. The V segment lost 1 base and the J segment 7 bases; nucleotides outside the gene matches: 13. Germline V gene lookup returns CDR1 SEHNR and CDR2 FQNEAQ (reference sequence). The CDR3 nucleotides read TGTGCCAGCAGCTTAGAGGGCCCCACAGGGGGCGAGGGTGAAAAACTGTTTTTT. Amino acids: CASSLEGPTGGEGEKLFF.

In its sample, this clonotype was seen many times. The rearrangement joins TRBV5-1 to TRBJ1-4; D is undetermined. The CDR3 totals 15 residues. V was shortened by 4 bases and J by 5 bases, with 15 bases between the two germline ends. Per germline, CDR1 SGHRS and CDR2 YFSETQ. CDR3 nucleotide sequence: TGCGCCAGCAGCCGCATGACGGCTCAGAATGAAAAACTGTTTTTT. This translates into CASSRMTAQNEKLFF.

The chain combines TRBV12-3 or TRBV12-4 with TRBJ1-1; D may be TRBD1 (6 bases). The V end lost 6 bases, the J end lost 1 base, and 12 bases lay between the germline ends. This CDR3 is 14 amino acids long. The CDR3 loop reads CASRVDSPNTEAFF. CDR3 in DNA: TGTGCCAGCAGGGTGGACAGCCCGAACACTGAAGCTTTCTTT.

V usage is TRBV12-3 or TRBV12-4 and J usage is TRBJ2-1; weak D call: TRBD2 (7 bases). Trimming pared 7 bases from V and 10 bases from J, leaving 26 bases between. This CDR3 is 16 amino acids long. CDR3 in amino acids: CASMGILTGGPLEQFF. The CDR3 bases are TGTGCCAGCATGGGGATACTAACGGGGGGCCCCTTGGAGCAGTTCTTC.

The rearrangement links TRBV5-5 to TRBJ2-5; either TRBD1 or TRBD2 may fit D (5 bases each). The J call is doubtful: the DNA matches TRBJ2-7 better. The CDR3 has 15 residues. Germline V lookup: CDR1 SGHKS, CDR2 YYEKEE (reference sequence). CDR3 protein: CASRPGTFSSYEQYF. Here the CDR3 DNA reads TGTGCCAGCAGACCCGGGACGTTCAGCTCCTACGAGCAGTACTTC.

The chain links TRBV29-1 to TRBJ2-3, with D maybe TRBD1 (5 bases). Germline CDR1 is SQVTM and CDR2 is ANQGSEA. The CDR3 loop spans 13 amino acids. The V and J ends lost 4 bases and 2 bases respectively, with 10 bases between them. This CDR3 reads CSVVGRTTDTQYF. CDR3 DNA sequence: TGCAGCGTTGTGGGGCGTACCACAGATACGCAGTATTTT.

This clonotype has only a few counts. The V gene is TRBV28, the J gene TRBJ2-4, with 7 bases matching TRBD1. V was clipped by 2 bases and J by 7 bases; unmatched bases: 5. This CDR3 has 14 residues. From germline, CDR1 is MDHEN and CDR2 SYDVKM. The CDR3 spells CASSLKGAVNIQYF. DNA for the CDR3: TGTGCCAGCAGTTTAAAGGGGGCAGTGAACATTCAGTACTTC.

This clonotype was found a few times. The V call is TRBV27, the J call TRBJ2-7; 7 positions match TRBD2. The trim removed 5 bases at V and 2 bases at J, leaving 3 bases unmatched. The CDR3 runs 13 residues. Germline CDR1 reads MNHEY; CDR2 reads SMNVEV (reference sequence). CDR3: CASSREATYEQYF. The CDR3 coding sequence is TGTGCCAGCAGTCGGGAGGCCACCTACGAGCAGTACTTC.

This chain uses TRBV6-2 or TRBV6-3 with TRBJ2-1; 10 bases map to TRBD2. Trimming removed 4 bases from V and 15 bases from J; junction bases left unmatched: 12. Germline CDR1 MNHEY, CDR2 SVGEGT. The CDR3 length is 14 residues. CDR3 nucleotide sequence: TGTGCCAGCAGTTCTTCAATTAGCGGGGGGAAACTGTTCTTC. Protein: CASSSSISGGKLFF.

This clonotype showed up just a few times. The chain couples TRBV4-1 to TRBJ2-1; 10 nucleotides line up with TRBD2. V trimming: 1 base; J trimming: 10 bases; junction bases outside the gene matches: 10. The CDR3 sequence is 16 residues long. Germline assignment: CDR1 MGHRA and CDR2 YSYEKL. The CDR3 spells CASSQGPAGGLWEQFF. Here the CDR3 DNA reads TGCGCCAGCAGCCAAGGCCCAGCGGGGGGGCTTTGGGAGCAGTTCTTC.

This clonotype was recorded a few times. The chain couples TRBV7-9 to TRBJ2-5; possible D gene TRBD1, 6 bases. Matching the DNA end better, TRBJ2-1 makes the J call doubtful. This CDR3 is built from 11 residues. The V gene's germline CDR1 is SEHNR and CDR2 FQNEAQ (reference sequence). CDR3 in amino acids: CASSNRDIQFF. For the CDR3, the DNA is TGTGCCAGCAGCAACCGGGACATTCAGTTCTTC.

The chain links TRBV6-2 or TRBV6-3 to TRBJ2-4; no clear D gene. This CDR3 has 14 residues. Germline V gives CDR1 MNHEY, CDR2 SVGEGT. V was cut by 10 bases and J by 0 bases, with 13 bases left in between. The DNA of the CDR3 is TGTGCCACCCGGAGAGCCTCAGCCAAAAACATTCAGTACTTC. Amino acid sequence: CATRRASAKNIQYF.

V usage is TRBV29-1 and J usage is TRBJ2-3; D not resolved. Germline CDR1 reads SQVTM; CDR2 reads ANQGSEA. Trimming left V 8 bases short and J 4 bases short, with 10 bases between. The CDR3 length is 11 residues. CDR3 sequence reads: CSSSWADTQYF. CDR3 DNA sequence: TGCAGCTCCAGCTGGGCAGATACGCAGTATTTT.

V is TRBV20-1 and J is TRBJ1-2, with 7 bases lining up with TRBD1. Germline CDR1 DFQATT, CDR2 SNEGSKA (reference sequence). The CDR3 has 13 residues. The CDR3 DNA sequence: TGCAGCCCGAGGGGGCAGGGCCACTATGGCTACACCTTC. Translated: CSPRGQGHYGYTF.

V gene TRBV2 combines with J gene TRBJ1-6; TRBD1 matches at 8 bases. The CDR3 is made up of 16 amino acids. The germline gives CDR1 SNHLY, CDR2 FYNNEI. With 4 bases clipped from V and 0 bases from J, the junction kept 2 bases outside the gene matches. The CDR3 sequence: CASSGQGSSYNSPLHF. In nucleotides, the CDR3 is TGTGCCAGCAGTGGACAGGGGAGCTCCTATAATTCACCCCTCCACTTT.

Concerning this clonotype itself: In this CDR3 the conserved last residue, phenylalanine or tryptophan, is missing, so a read error is likely. The chain carries TRBV11-2 and TRBJ2-3; possible D gene TRBD2, 5 bases. V lost 5 bases to trimming and J lost 5 bases, with 14 bases between them. The germline V gene has CDR1 SGHAT and CDR2 FQNNGV. The CDR3 loop spans 14 amino acids. CDR3 coding DNA: TGTGCCAGCAGCCGCCCGGGGTTAGGAGATACGCAGTATCTT. It yields the protein CASSRPGLGDTQYL.

In this sample, this clonotype turned up a few times. This chain uses TRBV4-1 with TRBJ2-7, with TRBD2 as a possible D gene (6 bases). The CDR3 sequence is 16 residues long. V was pared by 3 bases and J by 0 bases, with 15 bases between. Germline CDR1 is MGHRA and CDR2 is YSYEKL. CDR3 in amino acids: CASSHAGLLSSYEQYF. The CDR3 DNA reads as TGCGCCAGCAGCCACGCGGGACTCCTGAGCTCCTACGAGCAGTACTTC.

This clonotype occurred a few times. V usage is TRBV12-3 or TRBV12-4 and J usage is TRBJ1-1, with a weak D call TRBD1 (6 bases). The V end lost 5 bases, the J end lost 6 bases, and 13 bases lay between the germline ends. This CDR3 has 13 residues. Here the CDR3 reads CASSPPGGPEAFF. The CDR3 region has the DNA TGTGCCAGCAGTCCCCCGGGGGGCCCTGAAGCTTTCTTT.

The V call is TRBV10-3, the J call TRBJ2-3; 10 bases are shared with TRBD2. The CDR3 sequence is 16 residues long. Germline CDR1 reads ENHRY; CDR2 reads SYGVKD. J was trimmed by 2 bases and V by 4 bases; bases with no gene match: 6. DNA for the CDR3: TGTGCCATCAGTGGGTCTAGCGGGGGCTTCACAGATACGCAGTATTTT. Its translation is CAISGSSGGFTDTQYF.